This T cell receptor (beta chain) originates from a study of lymphopenia after photon versus proton radiotherapy. Broader study findings: Proton therapy kept repertoires fairly stable, unlike photons, which gained effector/memory cells.

The CDR3 runs 12 residues. Trimming removed 4 bases at V and 6 bases at J, with 12 bases between. Germline V gene data show CDR1 as SQVTM and CDR2 as ANQGSEA. Some clones are missing from TCRdb's copy, which holds only in-frame ones; the method was immunoSEQ multiplex PCR. Among fewer than 40,000 clones listed, roughly 94% were seen once. In its sample, this clone was seen once. Its antigen is still unknown. This specimen was peripheral blood, taken from a patient treated with photon-based radiotherapy. The genes are TRBV29-1 and TRBJ1-2, with unresolved D. This TCR derives from a woman between 50 and 59 years old with cholangiocarcinoma. CDR3 loop: CSVVPGEDGYTF. The CDR3 DNA is TGCAGCGTTGTCCCTGGGGAGGATGGCTACACCTTC.